This T cell receptor beta chain was recovered during a study of T cells after yellow fever vaccination. About the study: SMART-Seq v4 Ultra Low Input prepared the low-cell-number fractions.

The authors made TCR cDNA by 5'RACE template switching, adding a universal primer site and UMIs. From the 5' RACE reads, TCRdb called clonotypes with MiXCR, one entry per CDR3 protein. This sample yields hundreds of thousands of distinct CDR3 sequences, of which roughly an eighth are seen a single time; about 15% belongs to the top ten. Whole-study results and caveats: Among all clonotypes, a small share was observed in both CD4 and CD8 compartments.

With 0 bases removed from V and 1 base from J, the gap between germline ends came to 10 bases. CDR1 is MNHEY and CDR2 is SVGAGI in the germline V gene. This CDR3 region has 16 residues. For this clonotype: Its specificity is not known.

This sample comprised PBMCs, obtained on the day of the yellow fever booster vaccination. This chain connects TRBV6-5 to TRBJ2-4; perhaps TRBD2 as D (5 bases). The receptor was derived from a man aged 25-45 years who received the YFV17D yellow fever vaccine. The CDR3 nucleotides are TGTGCCAGCAGTTACTCGAGGGCTGGGGCCAAAAACATTCAGTACTTC. This translates into CASSYSRAGAKNIQYF.